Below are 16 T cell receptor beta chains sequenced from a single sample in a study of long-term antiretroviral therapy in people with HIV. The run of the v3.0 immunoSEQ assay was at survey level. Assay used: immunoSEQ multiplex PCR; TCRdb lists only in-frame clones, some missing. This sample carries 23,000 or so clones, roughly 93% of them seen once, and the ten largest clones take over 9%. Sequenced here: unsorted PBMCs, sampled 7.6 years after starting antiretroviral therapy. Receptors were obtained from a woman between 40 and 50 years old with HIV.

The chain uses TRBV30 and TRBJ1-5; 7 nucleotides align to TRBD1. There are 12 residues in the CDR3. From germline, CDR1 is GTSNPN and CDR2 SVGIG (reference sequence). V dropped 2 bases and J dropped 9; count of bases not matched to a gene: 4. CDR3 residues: CAWSPRTGPQHF. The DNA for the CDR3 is TGTGCCTGGAGTCCCAGGACAGGGCCCCAGCATTTT.

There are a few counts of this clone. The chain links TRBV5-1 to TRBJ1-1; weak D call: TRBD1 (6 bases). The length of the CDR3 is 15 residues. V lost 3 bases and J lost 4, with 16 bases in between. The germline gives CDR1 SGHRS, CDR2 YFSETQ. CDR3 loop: CASSSAQGEATEAFF. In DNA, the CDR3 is TGCGCCAGCAGCTCGGCACAGGGTGAAGCCACTGAAGCTTTCTTT.

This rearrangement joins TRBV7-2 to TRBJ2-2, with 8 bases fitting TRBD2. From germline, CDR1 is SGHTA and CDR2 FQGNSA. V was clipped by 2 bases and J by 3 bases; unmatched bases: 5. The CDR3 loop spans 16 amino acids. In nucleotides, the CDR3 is TGTGCCAGCAGCTTAAGGGCGGGGGGAGACACCGGGGAGCTGTTTTTT. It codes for CASSLRAGGDTGELFF.

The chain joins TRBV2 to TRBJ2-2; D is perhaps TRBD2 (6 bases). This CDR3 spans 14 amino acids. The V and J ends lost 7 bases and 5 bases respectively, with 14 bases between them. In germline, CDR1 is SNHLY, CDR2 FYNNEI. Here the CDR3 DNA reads TGTGCCAGCACGTTGGAGGGGTCAACCGGGGAGCTGTTTTTT. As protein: CASTLEGSTGELFF.

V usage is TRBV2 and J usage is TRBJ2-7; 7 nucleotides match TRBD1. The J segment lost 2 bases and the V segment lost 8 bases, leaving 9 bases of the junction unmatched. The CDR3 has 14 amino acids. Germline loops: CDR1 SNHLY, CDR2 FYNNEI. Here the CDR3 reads CASRMTGLPYEQYF. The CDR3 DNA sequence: TGTGCCAGCCGCATGACAGGGCTACCCTACGAGCAGTACTTC.

The chain's CDR3 is CASSVVAGIMWETQYF. CDR3 in DNA: TGTGCCAGCAGCGTAGTTGCGGGGATTATGTGGGAGACCCAGTACTTC. The chain joins TRBV9 to TRBJ2-5, with a tentative D call TRBD2 (6 bases). Germline V gives CDR1 SGDLS, CDR2 YYNGEE. The CDR3 runs 16 residues. V lost 0 bases, J lost 5 bases, and 17 bases lay in between.

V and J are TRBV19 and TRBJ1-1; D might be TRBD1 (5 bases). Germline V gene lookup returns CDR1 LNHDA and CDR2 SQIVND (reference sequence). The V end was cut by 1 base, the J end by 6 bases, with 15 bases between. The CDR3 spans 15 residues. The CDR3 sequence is CASSIAQGRGAEAFF. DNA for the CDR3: TGTGCCAGTAGTATAGCTCAGGGTCGTGGCGCTGAAGCTTTCTTT. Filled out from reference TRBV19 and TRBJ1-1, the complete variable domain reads DGGITQSPKYLFRKEGQNVTLSCEQNLNHDAMYWYRQDPGQGLRLIYYSQIVNDFQKGDIAEGYSVSREKKESFPLTVTSAQKNPTAFYLCASSIAQGRGAEAFFGQGTRLTVV.

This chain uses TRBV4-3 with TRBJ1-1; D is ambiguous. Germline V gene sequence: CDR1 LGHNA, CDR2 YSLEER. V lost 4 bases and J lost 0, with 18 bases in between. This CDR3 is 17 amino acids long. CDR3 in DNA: TGCGCCAGCAGCCGTGGAGCAGCCGGGGATATGAACACTGAAGCTTTCTTT. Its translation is CASSRGAAGDMNTEAFF.

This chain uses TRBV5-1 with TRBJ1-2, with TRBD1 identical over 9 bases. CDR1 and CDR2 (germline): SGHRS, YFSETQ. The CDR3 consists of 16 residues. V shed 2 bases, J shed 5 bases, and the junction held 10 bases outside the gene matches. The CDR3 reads CASSFGPGQGDYGYTF. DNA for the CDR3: TGCGCCAGCAGCTTTGGGCCGGGACAGGGTGATTATGGCTACACCTTC.

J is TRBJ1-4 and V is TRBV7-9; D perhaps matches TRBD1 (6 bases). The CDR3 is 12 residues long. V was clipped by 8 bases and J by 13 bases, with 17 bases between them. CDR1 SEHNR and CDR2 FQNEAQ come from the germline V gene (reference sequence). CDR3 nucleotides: TGTGCCAGCTCCTTGACCAGGGGTCGACTGTTTTTT. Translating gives CASSLTRGRLFF.

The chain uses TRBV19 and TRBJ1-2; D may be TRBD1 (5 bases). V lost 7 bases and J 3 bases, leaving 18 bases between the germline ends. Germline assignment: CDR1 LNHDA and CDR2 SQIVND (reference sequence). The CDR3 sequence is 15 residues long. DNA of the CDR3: TGTGCCAGTACGCCCCTTGGGGCCCGATACTATGGCTACACCTTC. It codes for CASTPLGARYYGYTF.

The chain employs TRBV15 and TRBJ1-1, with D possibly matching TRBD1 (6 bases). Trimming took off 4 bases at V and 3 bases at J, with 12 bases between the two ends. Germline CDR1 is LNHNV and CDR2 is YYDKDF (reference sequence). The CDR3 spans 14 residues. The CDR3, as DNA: TGTGCCACCAGCAAACCGGACAGTTACACTGAAGCTTTCTTT. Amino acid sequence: CATSKPDSYTEAFF.

This CDR3 is CASSLGFANTGELFF. For the CDR3, the DNA is TGCGCCAGCAGCCTGGGATTCGCGAACACCGGGGAGCTGTTTTTT. V gene TRBV5-1 combines with J gene TRBJ2-2; D is unclear. The CDR3 totals 15 residues. CDR1 is SGHRS and CDR2 is YFSETQ in the germline V gene. Trimming stripped 4 bases from V and 0 bases from J, with 10 bases between. The whole variable domain, filled in from reference TRBV5-1 and TRBJ2-2, reads KAGVTQTPRYLIKTRGQQVTLSCSPISGHRSVSWYQQTPGQGLQFLFEYFSETQRNKGNFPGRFSGRQFSNSRSEMNVSTLELGDSALYLCASSLGFANTGELFFGEGSRLTVL.

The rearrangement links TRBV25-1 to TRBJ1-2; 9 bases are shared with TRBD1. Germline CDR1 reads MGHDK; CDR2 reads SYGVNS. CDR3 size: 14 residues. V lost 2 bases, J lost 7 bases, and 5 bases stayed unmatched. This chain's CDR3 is CASSEQQGAGGYTF. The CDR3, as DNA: TGTGCCAGCAGTGAACAACAGGGGGCGGGTGGCTACACCTTC.

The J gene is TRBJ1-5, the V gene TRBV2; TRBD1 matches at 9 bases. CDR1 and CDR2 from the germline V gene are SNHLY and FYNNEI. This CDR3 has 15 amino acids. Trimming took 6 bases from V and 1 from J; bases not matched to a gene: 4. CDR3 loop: CASSTGGLSNQPQHF. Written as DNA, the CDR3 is TGTGCCAGCAGCACAGGGGGCTTGAGCAATCAGCCCCAGCATTTT.

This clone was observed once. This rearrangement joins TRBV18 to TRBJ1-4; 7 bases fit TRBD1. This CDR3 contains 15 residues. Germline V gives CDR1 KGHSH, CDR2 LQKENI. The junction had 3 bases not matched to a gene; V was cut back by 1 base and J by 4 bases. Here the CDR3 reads CASSPRDSDNEKLFF. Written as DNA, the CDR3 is TGTGCCAGCTCACCACGGGACAGTGATAATGAAAAACTGTTTTTT.